This T cell receptor beta chain was profiled in a study of blood T cells in healthy people across ages. The CDR3 loop spans 15 amino acids. Germline CDR1 MDHEN, CDR2 SYDVKM. V shed 5 bases and J shed 7 bases, with 20 bases lying between them. The authors drew around 9.3 milliliters of peripheral blood from each donor. The authors isolated at least 7 million PBMCs per sample. Total RNA was isolated from each sample in quantities of at least 5 micrograms. Combining a sample-barcoded 5' primer with a J-beta primer mix, a second PCR ran for roughly 6 to 12 cycles. Each cDNA molecule was tagged by a template-switch adaptor that had 12 random nucleotides. MiXCR, run by TCRdb on the 5' RACE reads, gives a single entry per CDR3 protein. The repertoire consists of approximately 1,000,000 distinct CDR3 sequences, with under 40% occurring once and the leading ten covering roughly 14%.

This clonotype was obtained from a man younger than 35 in good health. The sample consisted of blood. This chain uses TRBV28 with TRBJ1-2; D perhaps matches TRBD1 (6 bases). CDR3: CASSIRADWGAGYTF. The CDR3 DNA sequence: TGTGCCAGCAGTATTAGGGCTGATTGGGGGGCTGGCTACACCTTC.